This T cell receptor (beta chain) derives from a study of cytotoxic CD8 clonotypes in ibrutinib-treated CLL. Looking at the study overall: Partial responses numbered around 24 and complete responses 2; after a median about 62 months, about 15 stayed remitted and around 12 progressed.

Turning to this clone: What it binds is not known.

The germline CDR1 and CDR2 sequences are SGHVS and FQNEAQ. Trimming took 1 base from V and 1 from J, leaving 8 bases between them. The CDR3 length is 16 residues. The intended depth for sequencing was 1 in 200,000 to 1 in 1 million T cells. Assay: immunoSEQ multiplex PCR; the TCRdb copy retains only in-frame clones and omits some. In the table there are 140,000 or so clones, 79% of which are singletons. Findings of the study overall: Clonotypes that were public were uncommon, and they contracted or stayed stable on treatment.

The sample was PBMCs, taken after 12 months of ibrutinib treatment. The sequence came from a human donor with chronic lymphocytic leukemia. This rearrangement joins TRBV7-8 to TRBJ2-6, with a possible D match to TRBD2 (5 bases). CDR3 sequence (DNA): TGTGCCAGCAGCTTAGGAAGGAGGTCTGGGGCCAACGTCCTGACTTTC. This sequence encodes CASSLGRRSGANVLTF.